Below, one TCR beta chain is given with its context. This entry is derived from a study of blood T cell repertoires in COVID-19. On the study more broadly: From the United States, Italy and Spain came samples of acute and convalescent COVID-19. PBMCs, B-cell-depleted T cells, or T cells were the source of the cDNA or gDNA that made up the material.

The CDR3 sequence is 15 residues long. Looked up from germline, CDR1 is MNHEY and CDR2 is SVGAGI. V gave up 1 base and J gave up 5 bases; unmatched junction bases: 5. Authors' data handling: The authors estimated nucleated cell counts from reference gene primer amplification. Only in-frame clones appear in the TCRdb table, and some are missing; sequencing was by immunoSEQ multiplex PCR. That table is the source of V, J and clone size, and D and trimming were worked out from the DNA. The sample records fewer than 200,000 clones, 70% to 80% being singletons. The chain combines TRBV6-5 with TRBJ2-3, with 8 bases aligning to TRBD2. Material for sequencing was peripheral blood. This TCR was sampled from a woman between 45 and 65 years old with active or convalescent COVID-19. CDR3 residues: CASSYYGGAVDTQYF. CDR3 in DNA: TGTGCCAGCAGTTACTACGGGGGGGCGGTAGATACGCAGTATTTT.